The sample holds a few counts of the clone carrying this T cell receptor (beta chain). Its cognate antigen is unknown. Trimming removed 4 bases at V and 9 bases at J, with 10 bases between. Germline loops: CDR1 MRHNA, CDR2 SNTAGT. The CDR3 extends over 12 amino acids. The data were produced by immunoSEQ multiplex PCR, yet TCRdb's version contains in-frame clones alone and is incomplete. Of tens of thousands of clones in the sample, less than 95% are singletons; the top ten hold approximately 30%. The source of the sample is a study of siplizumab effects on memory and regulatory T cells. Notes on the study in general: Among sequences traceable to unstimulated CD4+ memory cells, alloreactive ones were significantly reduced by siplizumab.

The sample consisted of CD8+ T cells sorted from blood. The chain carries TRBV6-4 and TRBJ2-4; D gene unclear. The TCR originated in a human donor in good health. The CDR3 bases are TGTGCCAGCAGTGTAGTAGGAGCCATTCAGTACTTC. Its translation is CASSVVGAIQYF.